This record looks at one TCR beta chain sequence and its context. What it binds is unknown. This specimen belongs to a study of CD8 T cells in ankylosing spondylitis. General observations from the study: Ankylosing spondylitis blood seemed to carry a telltale TCR beta motif made of several highly homologous variants. Significant enrichment of disease-linked clones was reportedly seen in matched ankylosing spondylitis synovial fluid.

The CDR3 runs to 13 residues. With 8 bases clipped from V and 3 bases from J, the junction kept 6 bases outside the gene matches. As the method for making TCR beta libraries, quantitative 5'-RACE with molecular barcodes was used. TCRdb called the 5' RACE reads again in MiXCR, with one record for every CDR3 protein. The table shows 350,000 to 450,000 distinct CDR3 sequences, with roughly 20% occurring only once. This sequence was found in a male donor with ankylosing spondylitis or in good health (not recorded which). This chain joins TRBV12-3 or TRBV12-4 and TRBJ2-7; 8 bases match TRBD1. What was sequenced was blood, either unsorted or a sorted T cell fraction (not recorded which). The CDR3 protein is CASGQGQDYEQYF. The CDR3 DNA follows: TGTGCCAGCGGCCAGGGACAGGACTACGAGCAGTACTTC.